Listed below are T cell receptor beta chains from one sample, sequenced in a study of shared clonotypes between healthy human individuals. Clones were sequenced by immunoSEQ multiplex PCR, and TCRdb holds only the in-frame ones, with some missing. This table holds around 300,000 clones, roughly 91% found once. Sequencing input: memory CD8+ T cells sorted from blood. These receptors originate from a man between 18 and 29 years old in good health. Each CDR3 is given with its conserved first and last residue. The order of the fields is V gene, CDR3 protein.

TRBV6-5,CASSYYSGAADTQYF
TRBV7-2,CASSLGTVYAGELFF
TRBV7-9,CASSFSDGELFF
TRBV27,CASSLGNEQFF
TRBV6-1,CASSEIGVGSGSQGTQYF
TRBV9,CASSVYSGGSYEQYF
TRBV6-6,CASSYPGGYAPYEQYF
TRBV6-4,CASSEDSRGGNYGYTF
TRBV5-1,CASSLLTGRRGYTF
TRBV9,CASSPGLAGVTDTQYF
TRBV5-6,CASSFSLTYEQYF
TRBV27,CASSTQGVGNTIYF
TRBV7-9,CASSPSIRSTDTQYF